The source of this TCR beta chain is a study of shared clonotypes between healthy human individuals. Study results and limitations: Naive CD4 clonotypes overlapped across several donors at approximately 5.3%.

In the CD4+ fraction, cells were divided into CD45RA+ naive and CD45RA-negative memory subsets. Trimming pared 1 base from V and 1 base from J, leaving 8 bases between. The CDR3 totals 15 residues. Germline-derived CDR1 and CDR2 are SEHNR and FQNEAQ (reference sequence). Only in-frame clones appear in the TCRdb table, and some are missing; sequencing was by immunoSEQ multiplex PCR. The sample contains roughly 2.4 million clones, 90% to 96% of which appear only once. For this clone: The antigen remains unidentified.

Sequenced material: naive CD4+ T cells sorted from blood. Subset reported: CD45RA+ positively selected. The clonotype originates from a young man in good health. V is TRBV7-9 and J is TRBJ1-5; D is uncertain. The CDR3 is CASSLEYGSNQPQHF. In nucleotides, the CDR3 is TGTGCCAGCAGCTTAGAGTACGGAAGCAATCAGCCCCAGCATTTT.